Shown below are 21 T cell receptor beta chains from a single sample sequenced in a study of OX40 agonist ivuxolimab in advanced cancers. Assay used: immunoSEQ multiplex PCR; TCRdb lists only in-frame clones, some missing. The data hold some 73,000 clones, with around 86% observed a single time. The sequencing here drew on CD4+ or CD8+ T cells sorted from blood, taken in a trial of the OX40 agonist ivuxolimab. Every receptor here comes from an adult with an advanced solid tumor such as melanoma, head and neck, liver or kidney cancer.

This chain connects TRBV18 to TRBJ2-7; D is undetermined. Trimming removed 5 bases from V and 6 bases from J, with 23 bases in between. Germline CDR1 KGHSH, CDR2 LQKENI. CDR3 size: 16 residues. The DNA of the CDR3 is TGTGCCAGCTCAATAGACACCTCCCAGAAACGAGGCGAGCAGTACTTC. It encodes CASSIDTSQKRGEQYF.

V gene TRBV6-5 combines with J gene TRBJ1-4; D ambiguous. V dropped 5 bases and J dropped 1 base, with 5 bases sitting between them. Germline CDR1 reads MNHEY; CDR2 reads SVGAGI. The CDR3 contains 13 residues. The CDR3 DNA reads TGTGCCAGCAGTAGGAAAACTAATGAAAAACTGTTTTTT. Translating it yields CASSRKTNEKLFF.

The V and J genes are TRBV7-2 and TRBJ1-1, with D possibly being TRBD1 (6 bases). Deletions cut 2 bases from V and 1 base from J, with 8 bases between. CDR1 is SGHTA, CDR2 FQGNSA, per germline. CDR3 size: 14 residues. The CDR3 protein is CASSLIQGNTEAFF. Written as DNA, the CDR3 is TGTGCCAGCAGCTTAATACAGGGGAACACTGAAGCTTTCTTT.

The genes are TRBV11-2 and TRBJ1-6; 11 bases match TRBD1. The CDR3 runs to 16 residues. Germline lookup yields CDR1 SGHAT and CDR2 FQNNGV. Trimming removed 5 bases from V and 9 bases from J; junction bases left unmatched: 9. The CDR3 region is CASSPGQGALGSPLHF. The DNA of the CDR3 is TGTGCCAGCAGCCCCGGACAGGGGGCGCTAGGTTCACCCCTCCACTTT.

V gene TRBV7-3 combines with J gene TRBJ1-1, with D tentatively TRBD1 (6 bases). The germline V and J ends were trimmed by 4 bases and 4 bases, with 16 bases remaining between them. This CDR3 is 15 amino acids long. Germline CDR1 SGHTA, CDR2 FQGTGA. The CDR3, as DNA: TGTGCCAGCAGCTCAAATTTGGGGGCGGGCACTGAAGCTTTCTTT. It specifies CASSSNLGAGTEAFF.

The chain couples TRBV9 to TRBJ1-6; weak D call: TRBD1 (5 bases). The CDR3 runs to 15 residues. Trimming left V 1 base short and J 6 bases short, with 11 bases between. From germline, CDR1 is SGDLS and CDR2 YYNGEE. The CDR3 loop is CASSVRGRINSPLHF. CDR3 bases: TGTGCCAGCAGCGTAAGGGGCAGGATTAATTCACCCCTCCACTTT.

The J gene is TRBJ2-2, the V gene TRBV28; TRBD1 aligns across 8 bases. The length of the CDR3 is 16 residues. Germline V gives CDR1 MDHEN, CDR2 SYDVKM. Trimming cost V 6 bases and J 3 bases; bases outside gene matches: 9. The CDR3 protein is CASSSPATGDTGELFF. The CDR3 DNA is TGTGCCAGCAGCTCACCCGCGACAGGGGACACCGGGGAGCTGTTTTTT.

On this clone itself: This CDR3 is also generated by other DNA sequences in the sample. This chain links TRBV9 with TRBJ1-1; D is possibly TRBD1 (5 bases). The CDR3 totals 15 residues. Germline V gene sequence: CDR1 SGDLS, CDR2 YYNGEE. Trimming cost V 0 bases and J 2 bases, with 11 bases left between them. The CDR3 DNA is TGTGCCAGCAGCGTAGGTTGGGGGGGAAACACTGAAGCTTTCTTT. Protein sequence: CASSVGWGGNTEAFF.

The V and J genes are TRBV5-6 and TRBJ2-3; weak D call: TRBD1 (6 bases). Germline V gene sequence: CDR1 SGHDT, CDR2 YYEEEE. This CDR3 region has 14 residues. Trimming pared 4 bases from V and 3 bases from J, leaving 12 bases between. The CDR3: CASSVDRWTDTQYF. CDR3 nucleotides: TGTGCCAGCAGCGTCGACAGGTGGACAGATACGCAGTATTTT.

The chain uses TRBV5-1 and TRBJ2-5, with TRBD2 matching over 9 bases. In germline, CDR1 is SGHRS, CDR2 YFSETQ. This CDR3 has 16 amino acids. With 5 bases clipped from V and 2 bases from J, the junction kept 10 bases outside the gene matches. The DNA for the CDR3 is TGCGCCAGCAGTGGGAGGCTAGCGGGGCTACAAGAGACCCAGTACTTC. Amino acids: CASSGRLAGLQETQYF.

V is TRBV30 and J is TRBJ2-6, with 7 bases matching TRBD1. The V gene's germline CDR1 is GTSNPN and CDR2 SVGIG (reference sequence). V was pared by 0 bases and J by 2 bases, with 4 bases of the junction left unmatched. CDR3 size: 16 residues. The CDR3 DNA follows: TGTGCCTGGAGTGTAAGAGGGGGCGCTGGGGCCAACGTCCTGACTTTC. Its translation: CAWSVRGGAGANVLTF.

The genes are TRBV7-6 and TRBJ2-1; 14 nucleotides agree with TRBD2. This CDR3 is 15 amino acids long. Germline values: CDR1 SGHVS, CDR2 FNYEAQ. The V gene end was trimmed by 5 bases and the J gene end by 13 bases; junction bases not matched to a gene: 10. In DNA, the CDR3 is TGTGCCAGCAGCGGGGGGGGACTAGCGGGAGTTGGCCAGTTCTTC. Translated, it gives CASSGGGLAGVGQFF.

DNA for the CDR3: TGTGCCAGCAGCGGGACAGGGGGAGGTCAGCCCCAGCATTTT. Its protein product is CASSGTGGGQPQHF. This chain links TRBV9 with TRBJ1-5; 10 nucleotides agree with TRBD1. V was pared by 3 bases and J by 6 bases, with 3 bases of the junction left unmatched. In germline, CDR1 is SGDLS, CDR2 YYNGEE. The CDR3 spans 14 residues.

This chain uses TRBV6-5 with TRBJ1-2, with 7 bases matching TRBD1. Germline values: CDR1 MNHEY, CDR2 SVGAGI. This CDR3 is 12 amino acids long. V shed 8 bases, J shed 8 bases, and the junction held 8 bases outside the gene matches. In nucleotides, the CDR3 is TGTGCCAGCTCGACAGGGTGGGACGGCTACACCTTC. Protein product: CASSTGWDGYTF.

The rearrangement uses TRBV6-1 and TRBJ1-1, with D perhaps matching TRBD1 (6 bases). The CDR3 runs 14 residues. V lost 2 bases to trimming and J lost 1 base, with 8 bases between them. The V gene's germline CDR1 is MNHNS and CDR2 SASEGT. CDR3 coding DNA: TGTGCCAGCAGTGAACGCAGGGGGAACACTGAAGCTTTCTTT. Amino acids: CASSERRGNTEAFF.

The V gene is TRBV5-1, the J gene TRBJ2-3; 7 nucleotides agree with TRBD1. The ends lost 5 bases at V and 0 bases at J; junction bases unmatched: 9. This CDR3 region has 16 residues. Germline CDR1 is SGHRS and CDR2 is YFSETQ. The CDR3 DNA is TGCGCCAGCAGTCTCGACAGGGCTGGGAGCACAGATACGCAGTATTTT. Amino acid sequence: CASSLDRAGSTDTQYF.

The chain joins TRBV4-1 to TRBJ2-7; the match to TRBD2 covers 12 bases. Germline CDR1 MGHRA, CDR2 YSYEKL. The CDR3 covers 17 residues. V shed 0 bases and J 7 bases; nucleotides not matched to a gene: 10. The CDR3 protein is CASSQDVTTSGRREQYF. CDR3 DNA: TGCGCCAGCAGCCAAGATGTCACGACTAGCGGGAGAAGAGAGCAGTACTTC.

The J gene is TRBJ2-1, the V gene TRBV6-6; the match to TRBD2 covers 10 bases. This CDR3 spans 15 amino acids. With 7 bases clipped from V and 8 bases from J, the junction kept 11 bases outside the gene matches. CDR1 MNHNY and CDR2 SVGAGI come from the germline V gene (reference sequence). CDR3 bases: TGTGCCAGCACCTACGCTAGCGGGAGTGGTCATGAGCAGTTCTTC. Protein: CASTYASGSGHEQFF.

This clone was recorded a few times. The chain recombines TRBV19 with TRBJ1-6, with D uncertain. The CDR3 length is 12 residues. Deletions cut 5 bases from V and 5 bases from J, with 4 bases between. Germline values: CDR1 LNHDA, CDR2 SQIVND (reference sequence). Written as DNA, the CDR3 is TGTGCCAGTAGTCCTCATAATTCACCCCTCCACTTT. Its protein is CASSPHNSPLHF.

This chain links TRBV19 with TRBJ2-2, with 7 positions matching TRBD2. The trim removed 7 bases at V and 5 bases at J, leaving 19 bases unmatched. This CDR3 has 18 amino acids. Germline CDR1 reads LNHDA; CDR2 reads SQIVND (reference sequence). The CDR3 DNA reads TGTGCCAGTACCTCGTTCACTGGGGGGGACCTCAGGACCGGGGAGCTGTTTTTT. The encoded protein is CASTSFTGGDLRTGELFF.

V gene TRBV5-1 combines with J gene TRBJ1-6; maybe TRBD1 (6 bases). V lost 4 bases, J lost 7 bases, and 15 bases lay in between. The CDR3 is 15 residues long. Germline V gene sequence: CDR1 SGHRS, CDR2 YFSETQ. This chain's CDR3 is CASSLGPQGNSPLHF. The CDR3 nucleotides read TGCGCCAGCAGCCTGGGACCGCAGGGGAATTCACCCCTCCACTTT. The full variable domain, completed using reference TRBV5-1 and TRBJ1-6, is KAGVTQTPRYLIKTRGQQVTLSCSPISGHRSVSWYQQTPGQGLQFLFEYFSETQRNKGNFPGRFSGRQFSNSRSEMNVSTLELGDSALYLCASSLGPQGNSPLHFGNGTRLTVT.